The 26 T cell receptor beta chains reported below all come from one sample, sequenced in a study of lymphopenia after photon versus proton radiotherapy. Here immunoSEQ multiplex PCR was the method, and the copy in TCRdb shows in-frame clones only, minus some. The repertoire consists of around 26,000 clones, with around 85% occurring once and the leading ten covering over 30%. Sequenced here: peripheral blood, sampled from a patient treated with photon-based radiotherapy. The receptors derive from a man between 50 and 59 years old with gastric cancer.

The gene calls are TRBV2 and TRBJ2-1, with 10 bases fitting TRBD2. The CDR3 extends over 13 amino acids. V dropped 7 bases and J dropped 7; count of bases not matched to a gene: 4. Germline V gene data show CDR1 as SNHLY and CDR2 as FYNNEI. CDR3 sequence reads: CASTPAGGNEQFF. CDR3 nucleotide sequence: TGTGCCAGCACCCCAGCGGGGGGGAATGAGCAGTTCTTC.

This chain connects TRBV13 to TRBJ1-4; the D is unclear. Germline loops: CDR1 PRHDT, CDR2 FYEKMQ (reference sequence). Trimming removed 0 bases from V and 0 bases from J, with 20 bases in between. The CDR3 extends over 20 amino acids. CDR3 in amino acids: CASSLGPSWEGLSTNEKLFF. For the CDR3, the DNA is TGTGCCAGCAGCTTAGGCCCCTCATGGGAAGGGCTCTCAACTAATGAAAAACTGTTTTTT. Based on the CDR3 plus reference TRBV13 and TRBJ1-4, the full variable domain is AAGVIQSPRHLIKEKRETATLKCYPIPRHDTVYWYQQGPGQDPQFLISFYEKMQSDKGSIPDRFSAQQFSDYHSELNMSSLELGDSALYFCASSLGPSWEGLSTNEKLFFGSGTQLSVL.

The chain is built from TRBV10-1 and TRBJ2-3; 11 bases are shared with TRBD2. Germline CDR1 WNHNN, CDR2 SYGVQD (reference sequence). V gave up 6 bases and J gave up 5 bases; unmatched junction bases: 7. CDR3 length: 15 amino acids. The CDR3 is CASSGLAGGVDTQYF. DNA of the CDR3: TGCGCCAGCAGCGGACTAGCGGGTGGGGTAGATACGCAGTATTTT.

In this sample, this clone turned up a few times. The rearrangement links TRBV4-1 to TRBJ2-1; D call uncertain. This CDR3 spans 15 amino acids. Trimming cost V 4 bases and J 0 bases, with 10 bases left between them. The germline V gene encodes CDR1 MGHRA and CDR2 YSYEKL. CDR3 protein: CASSLASSSYNEQFF. The CDR3 bases are TGCGCCAGCAGCCTTGCCTCTAGCTCCTACAATGAGCAGTTCTTC.

The table lists this clone with a count of one. The rearrangement joins TRBV2 to TRBJ2-3; TRBD2 matches 13 bases. CDR3 size: 16 residues. Germline V gene sequence: CDR1 SNHLY, CDR2 FYNNEI. V lost 4 bases to trimming and J lost 5 bases; unmatched junction nucleotides: 6. CDR3 DNA sequence: TGTGCCAGCAGTGCTGGACTAGCGGGGGTGGTAGATACGCAGTATTTT. Translating it yields CASSAGLAGVVDTQYF.

The chain uses TRBV4-1 and TRBJ2-5, with D uncertain. Germline CDR1 is MGHRA and CDR2 is YSYEKL. Trimming removed 1 base at V and 0 bases at J, with 9 bases between. The CDR3 spans 15 residues. CDR3 sequence: CASSQGYMYQETQYF. The DNA for the CDR3 is TGCGCCAGCAGCCAAGGATATATGTACCAAGAGACCCAGTACTTC.

V gene TRBV7-2 combines with J gene TRBJ2-7, with unresolved D. The germline gives CDR1 SGHTA, CDR2 FQGNSA. The CDR3 consists of 13 residues. V shed 3 bases and J shed 2 bases, with 8 bases lying between them. The CDR3, as DNA: TGTGCCAGCAGCTTCGCGGATACCTACGAGCAGTACGTC. This encodes CASSFADTYEQYV.

This chain joins TRBV7-9 and TRBJ2-1, with 7 nucleotides matching TRBD2. The germline V gene has CDR1 SEHNR and CDR2 FQNEAQ (reference sequence). J was trimmed by 3 bases and V by 1 base; bases with no gene match: 0. CDR3 length equals 14 residues. CDR3 sequence: CASSLGGGYNEQFF. The CDR3 coding sequence is TGTGCCAGCAGCTTAGGCGGGGGCTACAATGAGCAGTTCTTC. Based on the CDR3 plus reference TRBV7-9 and TRBJ2-1, the full variable domain is DTGVSQNPRHKITKRGQNVTFRCDPISEHNRLYWYRQTLGQGPEFLTYFQNEAQLEKSRLLSDRFSAERPKGSFSTLEIQRTEQGDSAMYLCASSLGGGYNEQFFGPGTRLTVL.

The rearrangement uses TRBV6-1 and TRBJ1-5; tentative D call: TRBD1 (5 bases). This CDR3 is 15 amino acids long. Trimming pared 7 bases from V and 3 bases from J, leaving 16 bases between. Per the germline V gene, CDR1 is MNHNS and CDR2 is SASEGT. The CDR3 sequence is CASTSGGGLNQPQHF. For the CDR3, the DNA is TGTGCCAGCACCTCTGGGGGAGGCCTCAATCAGCCCCAGCATTTT.

Only one count was recorded for this clone. Other DNA sequences in the same sample also yield this CDR3. The gene calls are TRBV2 and TRBJ2-4; no definite D call. Trimming removed 1 base at V and 0 bases at J, with 7 bases between. The V gene's germline CDR1 is SNHLY and CDR2 FYNNEI. CDR3 length: 15 amino acids. The CDR3 sequence is CASSEVRLAKNIQYF. CDR3 bases: TGTGCCAGCAGTGAAGTAAGACTAGCCAAAAACATTCAGTACTTC.

V gene TRBV9 combines with J gene TRBJ1-6, with D uncertain. V shed 2 bases and J shed 14 bases, with 11 bases lying between them. The germline gives CDR1 SGDLS, CDR2 YYNGEE. The CDR3 runs 12 residues. CDR3 DNA sequence: TGTGCCAGCAGCGTGGGTTTGGGATCCCTCCACTTT. It specifies CASSVGLGSLHF.

The chain combines TRBV5-1 with TRBJ2-1; tentatively, D is TRBD1 or TRBD2 (6 bases each). Trimming shortened V by 7 bases and J by 4 bases, and 15 bases separated the two germline ends. Looked up from germline, CDR1 is SGHRS and CDR2 is YFSETQ. This CDR3 region has 14 residues. CDR3 amino acids: CASYRGPDYNEQFF. CDR3 sequence (DNA): TGCGCCAGCTACCGGGGGCCAGATTACAATGAGCAGTTCTTC.

The CDR3, as DNA: TGTGCCAGCAGCCAAGAGAGGGTTCAGGAAAAACTGTTTTTT. This sequence encodes CASSQERVQEKLFF. The V and J genes are TRBV4-2 and TRBJ1-4; D remains ambiguous. V gave up 0 bases and J gave up 8 bases, with 10 bases separating them. Germline V lookup: CDR1 LGHNA, CDR2 YNFKEQ. CDR3 length: 14 amino acids.

The sample holds a few counts of this clone. V and J are TRBV2 and TRBJ1-5; no firm D call. Germline values: CDR1 SNHLY, CDR2 FYNNEI. V was shortened by 4 bases and J by 3 bases, with 7 bases between the two germline ends. The CDR3 has 13 amino acids. CDR3 amino acids: CASSVTDNQPQHF. The CDR3 DNA reads as TGTGCCAGCAGTGTCACGGACAATCAGCCCCAGCATTTT.

The rearrangement links TRBV10-1 to TRBJ2-7, with TRBD2 identical over 9 bases. The CDR3 runs to 16 residues. Germline loops: CDR1 WNHNN, CDR2 SYGVQD (reference sequence). Trimming at V came to 6 bases and at J to 2 bases, leaving 11 bases not matched to a gene. DNA for the CDR3: TGCGCCAGCAGCCCCTCCCGGGGACTAGCCACCTACGAGCAGTACTTC. Encoded protein: CASSPSRGLATYEQYF.

The genes are TRBV9 and TRBJ1-1; 7 bases are shared with TRBD1. The CDR3 is 15 residues long. With 4 bases clipped from V and 0 bases from J, the junction kept 6 bases outside the gene matches. Germline V gene sequence: CDR1 SGDLS, CDR2 YYNGEE. The CDR3: CASSSRGGLNTEAFF. The CDR3 DNA follows: TGTGCCAGCAGCTCCAGAGGGGGCCTGAACACTGAAGCTTTCTTT. The full variable domain, its missing parts supplied by reference TRBV9 and TRBJ1-1, is DSGVTQTPKHLITATGQRVTLRCSPRSGDLSVYWYQQSLDQGLQFLIQYYNGEERAKGNILERFSAQQFPDLHSELNLSSLELGDSALYFCASSSRGGLNTEAFFGQGTRLTVV.

This chain links TRBV5-1 with TRBJ1-4; no reliable D call. With 5 bases removed from V and 1 base from J, the gap between germline ends came to 6 bases. CDR3 length equals 13 residues. Germline lookup yields CDR1 SGHRS and CDR2 YFSETQ. The CDR3 sequence: CASRKGTNEKLFF. DNA for the CDR3: TGCGCCAGCAGAAAGGGAACTAATGAAAAACTGTTTTTT.

J is TRBJ1-1 and V is TRBV6-5, with TRBD1 identical over 7 bases. Germline V gene sequence: CDR1 MNHEY, CDR2 SVGAGI. The CDR3 totals 14 residues. J gave up 1 base and V 7 bases, and 6 bases lay outside the gene matches. CDR3 DNA sequence: TGTGCCAGCATACCGGGACAGCCGAACACTGAAGCTTTCTTT. Its translation is CASIPGQPNTEAFF.

This clone was found once. The CDR3 DNA follows: TGTGCCAGCAGCCACGGGACCCCCTCGGCCCAGTACTTC. Translation gives CASSHGTPSAQYF. V and J are TRBV11-3 and TRBJ2-5; possibly TRBD1 or TRBD2 for D (5 bases each). V was clipped by 5 bases and J by 9 bases, with 16 bases between them. The CDR3 extends over 13 amino acids. Germline V lookup: CDR1 SGHNT, CDR2 YENEEA.

This chain joins TRBV19 and TRBJ2-2; D may be TRBD2 (6 bases). With 3 bases removed from V and 8 bases from J, the gap between germline ends came to 19 bases. The CDR3 sequence is 16 residues long. The V gene's germline CDR1 is LNHDA and CDR2 SQIVND (reference sequence). The CDR3 bases are TGTGCCAGTAGTATTTATGGAGGGTTACGGATGGGGGAGCTGTTTTTT. Translated, it gives CASSIYGGLRMGELFF.

The chain combines TRBV4-1 with TRBJ2-3; the match to TRBD1 covers 9 bases. V lost 0 bases and J lost 3; bases outside the gene matches: 7. CDR1 and CDR2 (germline): MGHRA, YSYEKL. The CDR3 has 17 residues. In DNA form, the CDR3 reads TGCGCCAGCAGCCAAGAAGGGACAGGGAGTTTGACAGATACGCAGTATTTT. Amino acids: CASSQEGTGSLTDTQYF.

The chain recombines TRBV29-1 with TRBJ2-7; 7 nucleotides line up with TRBD2. CDR3 length equals 12 residues. From germline, CDR1 is SQVTM and CDR2 ANQGSEA. Trimming removed 4 bases from V and 4 bases from J; junction bases left unmatched: 4. CDR3 amino acids: CSVVSGVYEQYV. The CDR3 DNA sequence: TGCAGCGTTGTGAGCGGGGTATACGAGCAGTACGTC.

The chain is built from TRBV4-1 and TRBJ2-1; D gene unclear. The CDR3 loop spans 16 amino acids. With 0 bases removed from V and 0 bases from J, the gap between germline ends came to 9 bases. Germline-derived CDR1 and CDR2 are MGHRA and YSYEKL. CDR3 DNA sequence: TGCGCCAGCAGCCAAGATTTGGCGAGCTCCTACAATGAGCAGTTCTTC. This sequence encodes CASSQDLASSYNEQFF.

The V and J genes are TRBV9 and TRBJ2-3, with 10 bases lining up with TRBD2. V gave up 0 bases and J gave up 8 bases; unmatched junction bases: 6. Germline V gives CDR1 SGDLS, CDR2 YYNGEE. CDR3 length: 15 amino acids. CDR3 region: CASSVEAGGLRTQYF. CDR3 sequence (DNA): TGTGCCAGCAGCGTAGAAGCGGGGGGGCTTCGTACGCAGTATTTT.

The chain couples TRBV6-1 to TRBJ2-1; D gene unclear. This CDR3 contains 13 residues. The germline V gene encodes CDR1 MNHNS and CDR2 SASEGT. With 7 bases removed from V and 9 bases from J, the gap between germline ends came to 16 bases. The DNA for the CDR3 is TGTGCCAGCACCCCAAGTGGTATCGGTGAGCAGTTCTTC. Translating gives CASTPSGIGEQFF.

This clone has just a few counts. This chain uses TRBV23-1 with TRBJ2-3; TRBD1 might be the D (6 bases). TRBV23-1 is identified as an open reading frame with a role that is uncertain. With 6 bases removed from V and 2 bases from J, the gap between germline ends came to 15 bases. The CDR3 extends over 15 amino acids. The CDR3 region is CASSCRDTYTDTQYF. CDR3 nucleotide sequence: TGCGCCAGCAGCTGCCGGGACACCTACACAGATACGCAGTATTTT.